The 3 T cell receptor beta chains below all came from one sample that was sequenced in a study of OX40 agonist ivuxolimab in advanced cancers. Repertoires were generated with immunoSEQ multiplex PCR, while TCRdb's copy carries only in-frame clones and drops some. The table includes some 78,000 clones, around 91% detected once. Sequencing used CD4+ or CD8+ T cells sorted from blood, obtained in a trial of the OX40 agonist ivuxolimab. The receptors were gathered from an adult with an advanced solid tumor such as melanoma, head and neck, liver or kidney cancer.

The V call is TRBV27, the J call TRBJ1-6, with D uncertain. Germline lookup yields CDR1 MNHEY and CDR2 SMNVEV (reference sequence). V lost 11 bases and J lost 5, with 16 bases in between. This CDR3 region has 14 residues. The CDR3 here is CACAMTADNSPLHF. Here the CDR3 DNA reads TGTGCCTGTGCGATGACGGCAGATAATTCACCCCTCCACTTT.

This clone was seen once. V and J are TRBV5-1 and TRBJ2-1; 8 positions agree with TRBD2. Germline lookup yields CDR1 SGHRS and CDR2 YFSETQ. With 3 bases clipped from V and 6 bases from J, the junction kept 5 bases outside the gene matches. This CDR3 contains 14 residues. The CDR3 loop is CASSSGTSVNEQFF. DNA of the CDR3: TGCGCCAGCAGCTCGGGGACTAGTGTCAATGAGCAGTTCTTC.

The chain is built from TRBV28 and TRBJ1-1, with D perhaps matching TRBD1 (5 bases). CDR3 size: 14 residues. Germline loops: CDR1 MDHEN, CDR2 SYDVKM. V was pared by 7 bases and J by 1 base, with 13 bases between. In nucleotides, the CDR3 is TGTGCCAGCACCCCCGGGGGTGGGAACACTGAAGCTTTCTTT. Its protein product is CASTPGGGNTEAFF.